Below, 16 T cell receptor beta chains from the same sample are listed, as sequenced in a study of identical twins (dated by TCRdb to the mid-2010s). Libraries were constructed by 5' RACE. For sequencing, an Illumina HiSeq 2000 was employed. TCRdb reran the public reads through fastp at Q25 and MiXCR, keeping productive beta chains. Rows with a matching CDR3 protein are joined into one entry that keeps the most common DNA and genes. This sample has 1.5 million to 2 million distinct CDR3 sequences in its table, and 32% of those were observed once. Jointly, the top ten make up less than 0.35% of the sample. The specimen sequenced was cord blood. These receptors were obtained from a newborn girl in good health.

J is TRBJ2-7 and V is TRBV10-3; no definite D call. V lost 3 bases, J lost 7 bases, and 10 bases lay in between. CDR1 and CDR2 (germline): ENHRY, SYGVKD. This CDR3 comprises 12 residues. The CDR3 DNA is TGTGCCATCAGTGAAGGTAGCAATGAGCAGTACTTC. Its protein is CAISEGSNEQYF.

The chain employs TRBV3-1 and TRBJ2-7; 9 bases are a match to TRBD2. The germline gives CDR1 LGHDT, CDR2 YNNKEL (reference sequence). This CDR3 is built from 15 residues. V lost 2 bases to trimming and J lost 3 bases; unmatched junction nucleotides: 5. The CDR3 reads CASSQWTSAFYEQYF. The CDR3 coding sequence is TGTGCCAGCAGCCAATGGACTAGCGCATTCTACGAGCAGTACTTC.

The J gene is TRBJ1-2, the V gene TRBV12-3 or TRBV12-4, with TRBD1 matching 8 bases. The length of the CDR3 is 15 residues. Trimming cost V 1 base and J 4 bases; bases outside gene matches: 5. CDR3 loop: CASSLGPGGGYGYTF. CDR3 sequence (DNA): TGTGCCAGCAGTTTAGGCCCAGGGGGCGGCTATGGCTACACCTTC.

This clonotype was seen more than once but under ten times. V gene TRBV6-1 combines with J gene TRBJ1-4; weak D call: TRBD1 (5 bases). CDR1 is MNHNS, CDR2 SASEGT, per germline. The length of the CDR3 is 12 residues. V was trimmed by 7 bases and J by 8 bases, leaving 11 bases between them. CDR3 protein: CASKQEEEKLFF. CDR3 coding DNA: TGTGCCAGCAAACAGGAGGAGGAAAAACTGTTTTTT.

The table lists this clonotype with a few counts. The J gene is TRBJ2-1, the V gene TRBV25-1; 10 nucleotides match TRBD2. The germline gives CDR1 MGHDK, CDR2 SYGVNS. V dropped 2 bases and J dropped 7; count of bases not matched to a gene: 23. The CDR3 length is 21 residues. This CDR3 is CASSEPLVPTRSGRAGNEQFF. In nucleotides, the CDR3 is TGTGCCAGCAGTGAACCTTTGGTCCCAACCCGAAGCGGGAGGGCGGGGAATGAGCAGTTCTTC. Full variable domain (missing parts from reference TRBV25-1 and TRBJ2-1): EADIYQTPRYLVIGTGKKITLECSQTMGHDKMYWYQQDPGMELHLIHYSYGVNSTEKGDLSSESTVSRIRTEHFPLTLESARPSHTSQYLCASSEPLVPTRSGRAGNEQFFGPGTRLTVL.

Only a few counts were recorded for this clonotype. The chain joins TRBV7-2 to TRBJ1-3; unclear D gene. This CDR3 contains 12 residues. Trimming pared 3 bases from V and 6 bases from J, leaving 6 bases between. Germline assignment: CDR1 SGHTA and CDR2 FQGNSA. As DNA, the CDR3 is TGTGCCAGCAGCTTCTGGGAAAACACCATATATTTT. Translated: CASSFWENTIYF. Filled out from reference TRBV7-2 and TRBJ1-3, the complete variable domain reads GAGVSQSPSNKVTEKGKDVELRCDPISGHTALYWYRQSLGQGLEFLIYFQGNSAPDKSGLPSDRFSAERTGGSVSTLTIQRTQQEDSAVYLCASSFWENTIYFGEGSWLTVV.

Comments on this clonotype: The junction departs from the called germline gene at one end, perhaps through a read error. The rearrangement uses TRBV20-1 and TRBJ2-5, with D perhaps given as TRBD1 or TRBD2 (5 bases each). The germline gives CDR1 DFQATT, CDR2 SNEGSKA (reference sequence). The CDR3 totals 15 residues. The CDR3 loop reads CSARGDPRGQGTQYF. CDR3 bases: TGCAGTGCTAGAGGGGACCCGAGGGGCCAAGGGACCCAGTACTTC.

The chain joins TRBV20-1 to TRBJ1-6; D not certain. Germline loops: CDR1 DFQATT, CDR2 SNEGSKA (reference sequence). V gave up 6 bases and J gave up 8 bases, with 8 bases separating them. CDR3 length equals 11 residues. The CDR3 here is CSAKEDSPLHF. The CDR3 DNA reads TGCAGTGCGAAGGAAGATTCACCCCTCCACTTT.

About this clonotype itself: A much larger clone lies a single base off, so this may be a read error. The CDR3 nucleotides are TGTGCCAGCAGTTACTCGGCAGGGTCCTCCTACGAGCGGTACTTC. Translation gives CASSYSAGSSYERYF. The chain recombines TRBV6-5 with TRBJ2-7; a possible D gene is TRBD1 (5 bases). The CDR3 extends over 15 amino acids. The germline V gene has CDR1 MNHEY and CDR2 SVGAGI.

This clonotype was found a few times. The J gene is TRBJ2-5, the V gene TRBV4-1; no clear D. The CDR3 spans 15 residues. The ends were cut back, 5 bases at V and 0 bases at J, with 13 bases in the middle. Germline CDR1 reads MGHRA; CDR2 reads YSYEKL. The CDR3 DNA follows: TGCGCCAGCAGCAAAACAAGGCAGTACCAAGAGACCCAGTACTTC. Amino acid sequence: CASSKTRQYQETQYF.

In its sample, this clonotype was seen a few times. The V call is TRBV6-4, the J call TRBJ2-2; D possibly corresponds to TRBD1 (6 bases). The CDR3 is made up of 14 amino acids. The V end was cut by 6 bases, the J end by 1 base, with 9 bases between. Per the germline V gene, CDR1 is MRHNA and CDR2 is SNTAGT. The CDR3 protein is CASRGALNTGELFF. The CDR3 bases are TGTGCCAGCAGGGGGGCCTTGAACACCGGGGAGCTGTTTTTT.

This chain links TRBV5-1 with TRBJ2-1, with 7 bases identical to TRBD2. The CDR3 is 17 amino acids. J lost 0 bases, V lost 0 bases, and 6 bases had no gene match. Germline V gene data show CDR1 as SGHRS and CDR2 as YFSETQ. The CDR3 protein is CASSLDVGLSSYNEQFF. DNA of the CDR3: TGCGCCAGCAGCTTGGATGTGGGACTAAGCTCCTACAATGAGCAGTTCTTC.

This rearrangement joins TRBV2 to TRBJ2-3, with 8 positions matching TRBD2. Germline values: CDR1 SNHLY, CDR2 FYNNEI. The V gene end was trimmed by 10 bases and the J gene end by 0 bases; junction bases not matched to a gene: 9. This CDR3 is built from 15 residues. The CDR3 protein is CAKRGPPSSTDTQYF. The CDR3 DNA sequence: TGTGCCAAGCGGGGGCCACCCTCTAGCACAGATACGCAGTATTTT.

This clonotype was counted at least ten times. The chain joins TRBV20-1 to TRBJ2-1; D might be TRBD2 (5 bases). Trimming cost V 1 base and J 6 bases, with 16 bases left between them. CDR1 and CDR2 from the germline V gene are DFQATT and SNEGSKA (reference sequence). This CDR3 has 15 residues. This CDR3 is CSARVGIATTNEQFF. The CDR3 DNA reads TGCAGTGCTAGAGTGGGAATAGCGACCACCAATGAGCAGTTCTTC.

V is TRBV5-1 and J is TRBJ1-4; 8 bases are a match to TRBD1. The ends lost 5 bases at V and 7 bases at J; junction bases unmatched: 4. Germline V gene lookup returns CDR1 SGHRS and CDR2 YFSETQ. The CDR3 runs 13 residues. CDR3 sequence: CASRAGGGEKLFF. CDR3 in DNA: TGCGCCAGCAGAGCAGGGGGCGGTGAAAAACTGTTTTTT.

J is TRBJ2-7 and V is TRBV29-1; D is possibly TRBD1 (7 bases). Germline values: CDR1 SQVTM, CDR2 ANQGSEA. This CDR3 is built from 14 residues. Trimming removed 6 bases from V and 3 bases from J, with 18 bases in between. The CDR3 region has the DNA TGCAGCGTAGGAGGAGGGGGACAGTTCTACGAGCAGTACTTC. Amino acid sequence: CSVGGGGQFYEQYF.